The rows below give T cell receptor beta chains drawn from one sample of a study of blood T cell repertoires in COVID-19. Method: immunoSEQ multiplex PCR; TCRdb's copy keeps in-frame clones and lacks some. The sample comprises approximately 260,000 clones, 89% of which are singletons, and approximately 4.6% rests with the top ten. What was sequenced was peripheral blood. These receptors were collected from a woman aged 40 to 50 who had recovered from COVID-19. Each CDR3 is given without its conserved first and last residue.

>TRBV18
ASSLLRDNYGYT
>TRBV5-6
ASNTGWGNTIY
>TRBV5-1
ASSLGSEVYNEQF
>TRBV2
ASSDELHGELF
>TRBV19
ASRGDRRATNEKLF
>TRBV7-2
ASSTTSYEQY
>TRBV5-1
ASSPQTGEETQY
>TRBV5-6
ASTSEGDTPYEQY
>TRBV4-1
ASSLVDRGTLDTQY
>TRBV5-1
ASSLVLEDPYGYT
>TRBV7-2
ASSPRGGYEQY
>TRBV4-1
ASSRAFGTEAF
>TRBV3-1/TRBV3-2
ASSRRGLAGEETQY
>TRBV5-1
ASSLERPSYNEQF
>TRBV7-9
ASSLGDSKQETQY
>TRBV3-1/TRBV3-2
ASSPTGVRDNEQF
>TRBV24-1
ATSDFTGTGQRKAF
>TRBV14
ASSQDAAPAAF
>TRBV3-1/TRBV3-2
ASSQGAGTGYT
>TRBV29-1
SVEADFYGYT
>TRBV2
ASRLDRGPAQPQH
>TRBV6-1
ASSEVSGMGEQY
>TRBV6-5
ASQTGTGPYEQY
>TRBV18
ASDRGRGYSGANVLT
>TRBV19
ASQTSGSSDTQY
>TRBV7-9
ASSLTWDSYEAF
>TRBV11-3
ASSSRGSGANVLT
>TRBV7-6
ASSLALKPGQGATSVGNEQF
>TRBV18
ASSPREGRDSPLH
>TRBV3-1/TRBV3-2
ASSHARGGGADTQY
>TRBV2
ASSPQPHYGYT
>TRBV7-2
ASSGRDSSSYNEQF
>TRBV18
ASSRDRSNQPQH
>TRBV5-1
ASSSPTGGYPRGETQY
>TRBV24-1
ATSGDRISGANVLT
>TRBV3-1/TRBV3-2
ASSSRDTGQPQH
>TRBV3-1/TRBV3-2
ASSPGWGTDTQY
>TRBV4-1
ASSQPRGGEELF
>TRBV5-4
ASSLLSGTRTDTQY
>TRBV18
ASSRDSNEKLF
>TRBV5-6
ASSLSVRGDEQY
>TRBV7-9
ASSPGVRTGGDYGYT
>TRBV30
ACTEPSSGVQETQY
>TRBV10-1
ASSPALDYGYT
>TRBV6-5
ASRRDRPTYNEQF
>TRBV28
ATLVGGGRAY
>TRBV19
ASSPDRGQLQPQH
>TRBV5-5
ASSFFRGEKLF
>TRBV19
ASSITWTGRVSNQPQH
>TRBV5-4
ASRYGQGVGNEQF
>TRBV6-2/TRBV6-3
ASTPRVPPAF
>TRBV18
ASSPPGQGNQPQH
>TRBV3-1/TRBV3-2
ASGTSGSRETQY